This T cell receptor beta chain was sequenced in a study of read filtering for tumor transcriptome and immune sequencing. Study at large: Among patients, 17 to 20 were male and 15 or so female, aged 47 to 80 (mean around 68). Regarding the study as a whole: IR-seq and RNA-seq agreed better without single-read clonotypes.

Points on this clonotype: Its antigen is not identified.

The library was built from around 400 ng RNA with molecular barcoded adaptors for alpha/delta and beta/gamma chains. TCRdb used MiXCR to reprocess the reads, holding one entry per CDR3 protein. The sample holds roughly 24,000 distinct CDR3 sequences, roughly 15% seen once. Germline V lookup: CDR1 SGHAT, CDR2 FQNNGV. V lost 8 bases to trimming and J lost 3 bases; unmatched junction nucleotides: 17. This CDR3 has 17 residues. This chain links TRBV11-2 with TRBJ2-7; 9 nucleotides match TRBD2. The sequencing sample was made of a population of CD138-negative cells sorted from bone marrow. The receptor comes from a donor aged 40 or older with multiple myeloma. This CDR3 reads CASQPEGASGTYYEQYF. CDR3 sequence (DNA): TGTGCCAGCCAACCCGAAGGGGCTAGCGGGACCTACTACGAGCAGTACTTC.